The rows below give T cell receptor beta chains drawn from one sample of a study of blood T cells in healthy people across ages. TCRdb re-called the 5' RACE reads through MiXCR, storing one row per CDR3 protein. Of 850,000 to 1,000,000 distinct CDR3 sequences detected, roughly 48% appear once; the ten largest clones hold around 15%. Input material: blood. The receptors here all came from a man aged 25 to 40 in good health. Both conserved end residues are part of each CDR3. A D gene is named only where the DNA matches it firmly. Some rows mark clone size as missing; the rest say once, few, many or name a class of expanded clone.

J	V	size	D	CDR3	DNA
TRBJ2-7	TRBV2	few	TRBD2	CASSEGTGLVMRYEQYF	TGTGCCAGCAGTGAAGGCACAGGACTAGTAATGAGATACGAGCAGTACTTC
TRBJ1-2	TRBV20-1	-	TRBD1	CTYGDSNYGYTF	TGCACCTATGGGGACAGTAACTATGGCTACACCTTC
TRBJ1-2	TRBV6-5	few	-	CASTPAGAVSYGYTF	TGTGCCAGCACTCCCGCGGGAGCCGTCTCCTATGGCTACACCTTC
TRBJ2-2	TRBV20-1	-	TRBD2	CSATLGLVPGELFF	TGCAGTGCTACCCTAGGACTAGTACCCGGGGAGCTGTTTTTT
TRBJ2-2	TRBV28	-	TRBD1	CASSRRQGYTGELFF	TGTGCCAGCAGTCGCAGACAGGGATACACCGGGGAGCTGTTTTTT
TRBJ2-2	TRBV18	-	-	CASSAGQGTGELFF	TGTGCCAGCTCAGCGGGCCAGGGTACCGGGGAGCTGTTTTTT
TRBJ2-1	TRBV5-5	-	-	CASSSLTGNYEQFF	TGTGCCAGCAGCTCCCTCACCGGGAACTATGAGCAGTTCTTC
TRBJ1-2	TRBV9	-	-	CASSVGPQRGYGYTF	TGTGCCAGCAGCGTAGGCCCCCAACGAGGCTATGGCTACACCTTC
TRBJ2-3	TRBV11-3	-	-	CASSHLLDQDTQYF	TGTGCCAGCAGCCACCTGCTAGATCAAGATACGCAGTATTTT
TRBJ1-1	TRBV7-9	-	-	CASSTGTTNTEAFF	TGTGCCAGCAGTACCGGGACAACGAACACTGAAGCTTTCTTT
TRBJ1-2	TRBV4-1	-	-	CASRQYDSPDGYTF	TGCGCCAGCAGACAATACGACAGCCCAGATGGCTACACCTTC
TRBJ2-7	TRBV4-2	-	TRBD2	CASSQATSGGCEQYF	TGTGCCAGCAGCCAAGCTACTAGCGGGGGATGCGAGCAGTACTTC
TRBJ2-3	TRBV15	-	-	CATSREGLRTDTQYF	TGTGCCACCAGCAGAGAGGGACTCCGCACAGATACGCAGTATTTT
TRBJ2-5	TRBV12-3/TRBV12-4	few	TRBD1	CASSSQGPETQYF	TGTGCCAGCAGTTCACAGGGGCCCGAGACCCAGTACTTC
TRBJ1-5	TRBV6-1	-	-	CATTTGGSNQPQHF	TGTGCCACCACGACGGGGGGAAGCAATCAGCCCCAGCATTTT
TRBJ2-4	TRBV12-3/TRBV12-4	few	-	CASNPGHLAKNIQYF	TGTGCCAGCAATCCGGGACACCTAGCCAAAAACATTCAGTACTTC
TRBJ1-4	TRBV5-1	-	-	CASSQTGSTNEKLFF	TGCGCCAGCAGCCAAACAGGCTCAACTAATGAAAAACTGTTTTTT
TRBJ2-3	TRBV7-2	-	-	CASSSGDFFTDTQYF	TGTGCCAGCAGCTCCGGGGACTTTTTCACAGATACGCAGTATTTT
TRBJ2-7	TRBV27	-	-	CASSLSPRNEQYF	TGTGCCAGCAGTTTGTCTCCCCGCAACGAGCAGTACTTC
TRBJ2-3	TRBV3-1	-	TRBD2	CASSQVSGGAPDTQYF	TGTGCCAGCAGCCAAGTGAGCGGGGGGGCCCCAGATACGCAGTATTTT
TRBJ2-1	TRBV4-2	-	-	CASSKTDYNEQFF	TGTGCCAGCAGCAAGACGGATTACAATGAGCAGTTCTTC
TRBJ2-7	TRBV6-2/TRBV6-3	-	-	CASNFMRGLGEQYF	TGTGCCAGCAATTTTATGAGGGGACTGGGCGAGCAGTACTTC
TRBJ1-5	TRBV18	-	-	CASSRAAEGQPQHF	TGTGCCAGCTCCCGGGCAGCCGAAGGTCAGCCCCAGCATTTT
TRBJ1-1	TRBV6-6	many	TRBD1	CASSHKTGANTEAFF	TGTGCCAGCAGTCACAAGACAGGGGCGAACACTGAAGCTTTCTTT
TRBJ1-1	TRBV20-1	-	-	CSASRQGPSEAFF	TGCAGTGCTAGTAGGCAGGGTCCCTCTGAAGCTTTCTTT
TRBJ2-5	TRBV6-5	many	-	CASSSLGTQYF	TGTGCCAGCAGTTCCTTGGGGACCCAGTACTTC
TRBJ2-1	TRBV20-1	many	-	CSASDTGVTAYNEQFF	TGCAGTGCTAGTGACACAGGTGTAACGGCCTACAATGAGCAGTTCTTC
TRBJ2-1	TRBV20-1	once	-	CSASPGWGNEQFF	TGCAGTGCTAGTCCCGGATGGGGCAATGAGCAGTTCTTC
TRBJ1-2	TRBV28	-	-	CASSLLDGQGGYTF	TGTGCCAGCAGTCTCCTAGACGGGCAGGGGGGCTACACCTTC
TRBJ2-4	TRBV12-3/TRBV12-4	few	-	CASSYTREGSKNIQYF	TGTGCCAGCAGTTATACCAGGGAAGGGAGCAAAAACATTCAGTACTTC
TRBJ2-5	TRBV21-1	few	-	CASSKRGQGTQETQYF	TGTGCCAGCAGCAAAAGGGGACAGGGAACTCAAGAGACCCAGTACTTC
TRBJ2-5	TRBV5-8	-	-	CASSLVGLSYF	TGTGCCAGCAGCTTAGTGGGACTCTCGTACTTC
TRBJ1-1	TRBV6-1	-	TRBD1	CASILTGLGNTEAFF	TGTGCCAGCATTTTGACAGGGCTCGGTAACACTGAAGCTTTCTTT
TRBJ2-1	TRBV29-1	-	-	CSVEQGYNEQFF	TGCAGCGTGGAACAGGGTTACAATGAGCAGTTCTTC
TRBJ2-5	TRBV6-1	few	-	CASSGGTPSLGQETQYF	TGTGCCAGCAGTGGCGGGACCCCCTCCCTGGGTCAGGAGACCCAGTACTTC
TRBJ2-3	TRBV14	-	-	CASSHADTQYF	TGTGCCAGCAGCCATGCAGATACGCAGTATTTT
TRBJ1-5	TRBV6-5	-	-	CASEEGGNQPQHF	TGTGCCAGCGAGGAGGGAGGCAATCAGCCCCAGCATTTT
TRBJ1-2	TRBV27	-	-	CASRTTDGYTF	TGTGCCAGCAGGACTACGGACGGCTACACCTTC
TRBJ2-7	TRBV30	few	-	CAWSLRGRSYEQYF	TGTGCCTGGAGTCTCCGGGGCCGCTCCTACGAGCAGTACTTC
TRBJ2-1	TRBV10-2	-	-	CASSESTRYNEQFF	TGCGCCAGCAGTGAGTCGACGAGATACAATGAGCAGTTCTTC
TRBJ1-1	TRBV6-6	-	-	CASSLSRDLNTEAFF	TGTGCCAGCAGCCTTTCCAGAGATCTGAACACTGAAGCTTTCTTT
TRBJ2-5	TRBV7-9	-	-	CASSLAEAYKETQYF	TGTGCCAGCAGCCTTGCAGAAGCGTACAAAGAGACCCAGTACTTC
TRBJ1-4	TRBV7-2	-	-	CASSPYHDSLGNEKLFF	TGTGCCAGCAGCCCGTACCACGACAGTTTGGGTAATGAAAAACTGTTTTTT
TRBJ2-5	TRBV12-3/TRBV12-4	-	-	CASSPWTELETQYF	TGTGCCAGCAGTCCGTGGACGGAATTAGAGACCCAGTACTTC
TRBJ2-7	TRBV2	few	TRBD1	CASRTGTATYEQYF	TGTGCCAGCAGGACCGGGACAGCTACCTACGAGCAGTACTTC
TRBJ2-3	TRBV7-9	few	TRBD1	CASSQVGQSTDTQYF	TGTGCCAGCAGCCAAGTGGGACAGAGCACAGATACGCAGTATTTT
TRBJ2-5	TRBV14	once	-	CASSRARETQYF	TGTGCCAGCAGCCGGGCCCGTGAGACCCAGTACTTC
TRBJ1-6	TRBV27	-	TRBD1	CASSKGQGMGSPLHF	TGTGCCAGCAGTAAAGGACAGGGGATGGGTTCACCCCTCCACTTT
TRBJ2-2	TRBV29-1	few	TRBD2	CSVEEGGSRTGELFF	TGCAGCGTTGAAGAGGGGGGGTCTCGCACCGGGGAGCTGTTTTTT
TRBJ2-5	TRBV20-1	-	-	CSARLEGAFQETQYF	TGCAGTGCTAGATTGGAGGGGGCCTTCCAAGAGACCCAGTACTTC
TRBJ2-7	TRBV7-9	-	-	CASSSMVAEQYF	TGTGCCAGCAGCTCCATGGTGGCCGAGCAGTACTTC
TRBJ1-2	TRBV3-1	few	-	CASSHRALRDYGYTF	TGTGCCAGCAGTCACCGGGCCCTCAGGGACTATGGCTACACCTTC
TRBJ2-1	TRBV4-2	-	TRBD2	CASSQELAGGPNEQFF	TGTGCCAGCAGCCAAGAACTAGCGGGGGGGCCCAATGAGCAGTTCTTC
TRBJ1-2	TRBV19	-	TRBD1	CASTLDRGYVYTF	TGTGCCAGTACCCTGGACAGGGGCTATGTCTACACCTTC
TRBJ2-7	TRBV6-2/TRBV6-3	-	TRBD2	CASSSPGRTSYEQYF	TGTGCCAGCAGTTCCCCCGGGAGGACTTCCTACGAGCAGTACTTC
TRBJ1-2	TRBV28	-	-	CASSPGGAGNYGYTF	TGTGCCAGCAGTCCCGGGGGGGCAGGGAACTATGGCTACACCTTC
TRBJ2-1	TRBV7-6	-	TRBD2	CASSLERGGGDEQFF	TGTGCCAGCAGCTTAGAACGGGGGGGAGGCGATGAGCAGTTCTTC
TRBJ1-1	TRBV29-1	few	-	CSVEKGEAFF	TGCAGCGTTGAAAAGGGTGAAGCTTTCTTT
TRBJ2-7	TRBV7-2	few	-	CASSRSGTNEQYF	TGTGCCAGCAGCAGGTCCGGGACCAACGAGCAGTACTTC
TRBJ2-1	TRBV9	-	-	CASSVGSEYNEQFF	TGTGCCAGCAGCGTAGGTTCGGAATACAATGAGCAGTTCTTC